These 13 T cell receptor beta chains originate from one sample sequenced in a study of T cells in Graves' hyperthyroidism and ophthalmopathy (dated by TCRdb to between 2018 and 2021). The library relied on multiplex PCR. Sequencing used an Illumina HiSeq 2000. The TCR beta CDR3 regions were amplified from the RNA transcripts. For the first round of RT-PCR on the TCR CDR3, the HTBI primer set was used together with the Qiagen OneStep RT-PCR kit. TCRdb redid the processing of the public reads, applying fastp at Q25 and MiXCR, and retained in-frame beta chains. All rows with the same CDR3 protein become a single entry with the most common DNA and genes. Within this sample are hundreds of thousands of distinct CDR3 sequences, with over 15% of them counted one time only. The ten largest clones capture 15% to 20% of the sample. Source material: blood. The receptors were sampled from a woman between 45 and 60 years old with Graves' hyperthyroidism that later progressed to Graves' ophthalmopathy.

This chain joins TRBV10-3 and TRBJ1-2; 9 nucleotides agree with TRBD1. CDR3 length equals 14 residues. V lost 5 bases to trimming and J lost 8 bases; unmatched junction nucleotides: 9. Per germline, CDR1 ENHRY and CDR2 SYGVKD. The DNA for the CDR3 is TGTGCCATCAGTACCCCCGGGACAGGGTCCGGCTACACCTTC. It yields the protein CAISTPGTGSGYTF.

V usage is TRBV6-1 and J usage is TRBJ1-6; no clear D gene. Germline V gene sequence: CDR1 MNHNS, CDR2 SASEGT. This CDR3 contains 14 residues. Trimming removed 1 base from V and 9 bases from J, with 10 bases in between. The CDR3 coding sequence is TGTGCCAGCAGTGAAGGGGGTAACGGTTCACCCCTCCACTTT. This gives the protein CASSEGGNGSPLHF.

This chain joins TRBV19 and TRBJ2-1; tentative D call: TRBD1 (6 bases). V was pared by 9 bases and J by 9 bases, with 12 bases between. The CDR3 has 11 residues. Germline loops: CDR1 LNHDA, CDR2 SQIVND (reference sequence). In nucleotides, the CDR3 is TGTGCCAGCCAAACAGGGCCTGAGCAGTTCTTC. Its translation is CASQTGPEQFF.

This clonotype was recorded many times. The V call is TRBV5-6, the J call TRBJ2-7; 7 bases map to TRBD1. V lost 0 bases to trimming and J lost 4 bases; unmatched junction nucleotides: 10. The CDR3 is 16 amino acids. Germline V CDR1 and CDR2: SGHDT, YYEEEE. The CDR3 DNA reads TGTGCCAGCAGCTTGGAGACCTTGGGGGACAGTTACGAGCAGTACTTC. The encoded protein is CASSLETLGDSYEQYF.

In its sample, this clonotype was seen many times. V is TRBV28 and J is TRBJ2-7; no firm D call. Germline-derived CDR1 and CDR2 are MDHEN and SYDVKM. Between the trimmed V and J ends, which lost 3 bases and 3 bases, there was a span of 12 bases. This CDR3 region has 14 residues. The CDR3 reads CASSFPSHLYEQYF. The DNA of the CDR3 is TGTGCCAGCAGTTTCCCTAGTCACCTCTACGAGCAGTACTTC. Full variable domain (remainder filled in from reference TRBV28 and TRBJ2-7): DVKVTQSSRYLVKRTGEKVFLECVQDMDHENMFWYRQDPGLGLRLIYFSYDVKMKEKGDIPEGYSVSREKKERFSLILESASTNQTSMYLCASSFPSHLYEQYFGPGTRLTVT.

This clonotype has only a few counts. A much larger clone lies a single base off, so this may be a read error. The chain has TRBV27 and TRBJ2-7, with 10 bases fitting TRBD1. Germline V gene lookup returns CDR1 MNHEY and CDR2 SMNVEV (reference sequence). V shed 5 bases and J 5 bases; nucleotides not matched to a gene: 9. The CDR3 runs 15 residues. In nucleotides, the CDR3 is TGTGCCAGCAGTCCCTCCGGGACAGGGGTCCACGAGCAGTACTTC. Translation gives CASSPSGTGVHEQYF.

This clonotype occurred many times. The chain combines TRBV5-1 with TRBJ2-7; maybe TRBD1 (6 bases). The germline CDR1 and CDR2 sequences are SGHRS and YFSETQ. CDR3 size: 16 residues. The V end was cut by 0 bases, the J end by 0 bases, with 13 bases between. The CDR3 region has the DNA TGCGCCAGCAGCTTGGTCGGTGGGACAAGCTCCTACGAGCAGTACTTC. Translated, it gives CASSLVGGTSSYEQYF. Complete variable domain (other parts from reference TRBV5-1 and TRBJ2-7): KAGVTQTPRYLIKTRGQQVTLSCSPISGHRSVSWYQQTPGQGLQFLFEYFSETQRNKGNFPGRFSGRQFSNSRSEMNVSTLELGDSALYLCASSLVGGTSSYEQYFGPGTRLTVT.

The rearrangement links TRBV4-2 to TRBJ2-3; 10 bases fit TRBD2. This CDR3 has 18 residues. The ends lost 0 bases at V and 0 bases at J; junction bases unmatched: 6. Germline V gives CDR1 LGHNA, CDR2 YNFKEQ. The CDR3: CASSQEQRGGTSTDTQYF. CDR3 nucleotides: TGTGCCAGCAGCCAAGAACAGCGGGGGGGAACTAGCACAGATACGCAGTATTTT.

This clonotype has just a few counts. V usage is TRBV5-5 and J usage is TRBJ1-5; no clear D gene. Germline loops: CDR1 SGHKS, CDR2 YYEKEE (reference sequence). V lost 4 bases and J 2 bases, leaving 10 bases between the germline ends. The CDR3 spans 14 residues. The DNA of the CDR3 is TGTGCCAGCAGCCCCGCCTACGGCAATCAGCCCCAGCATTTT. Translation gives CASSPAYGNQPQHF.

The CDR3 DNA reads as TGCAGTGCTAGAGATCCTGGACTAGCGGGGGGGCCTGGTTACAATGAGCAGTTCTTC. This gives the protein CSARDPGLAGGPGYNEQFF. This chain links TRBV20-1 with TRBJ2-1; the match to TRBD2 covers 15 bases. J gave up 4 bases and V 0 bases, and 10 bases lay outside the gene matches. The CDR3 has 19 residues. Per the germline V gene, CDR1 is DFQATT and CDR2 is SNEGSKA (reference sequence).

This clonotype has ten or more counts. The V and J genes are TRBV3-1 and TRBJ1-1, with D possibly being TRBD1 (5 bases). The CDR3 has 14 residues. Trimming took 2 bases from V and 4 from J, leaving 11 bases between them. The germline gives CDR1 LGHDT, CDR2 YNNKEL (reference sequence). CDR3: CASSQQGGSTEAFF. CDR3 DNA: TGTGCCAGCAGCCAACAGGGTGGCAGCACTGAAGCTTTCTTT.

This clonotype was picked up many times. The chain joins TRBV10-2 to TRBJ1-1; D unresolved. V lost 3 bases and J lost 5, with 10 bases in between. From germline, CDR1 is WSHSY and CDR2 SAAADI. The CDR3 runs to 13 residues. CDR3 DNA sequence: TGCGCCAGCAGTGACGCAGTGGGGACTGAAGCTTTCTTT. This gives the protein CASSDAVGTEAFF.

This clonotype was observed many times. The J gene is TRBJ2-6, the V gene TRBV3-1, with D possibly TRBD1 on 6 matching bases. V was pared by 0 bases and J by 2 bases, with 8 bases between. The V gene's germline CDR1 is LGHDT and CDR2 YNNKEL (reference sequence). There are 16 residues in the CDR3. The CDR3 nucleotides read TGTGCCAGCAGCCAAGATCAGGGGACTGGGGCCAACGTCCTGACTTTC. It codes for CASSQDQGTGANVLTF. The whole variable domain, remainder taken from reference TRBV3-1 and TRBJ2-6, is DTAVSQTPKYLVTQMGNDKSIKCEQNLGHDTMYWYKQDSKKFLKIMFSYNNKELIINETVPNRFSPKSPDKAHLNLHINSLELGDSAVYFCASSQDQGTGANVLTFGAGSRLTVL.